This T cell receptor (beta chain) is from a study of T cell changes during pregnancy in multiple sclerosis (dated 2019 in TCRdb). About the study as a whole: In women with multiple sclerosis, the researchers looked at how the T cell repertoire shifted as pregnancy progressed.

A word on this clone: The clone's antigen remains unknown. The record has no base qualities; no much larger clone is one base away.

The CDR3 runs 16 residues from the cysteine to the phenylalanine. CDR3 DNA is the only sequence kept; it has 48 bases, read in frame from the first base. The germline V and J ends show losses of 0 bases and 3 bases respectively, and no gene match explains 8 bases of the junction. CDR1 and CDR2 (SGHAT, FQNNGV) derive from the germline V gene. Library generation was performed with the immunoSEQ multiplex PCR assay. TCRdb re-hosts the immuneACCESS table, in-frame sequences only. Its copies lack some clones; in the studies checked, an unresolved V gene accounts for under half of them, and the cause for the rest is not known. Across this sample there are some 36,000 clones, with about 90% seen only once. The biggest ten clones account for around 0.7% of the sample.

The chain was built from TRBV11-2 and TRBJ2-7, and TRBD1 aligns with 7 junction nucleotides. The receptor was isolated from a female donor in good health, enrolled as a control in a pregnancy study. The starting material was CD4+ T cells from peripheral blood mononuclear cells, obtained in the second trimester of pregnancy. In nucleotide form, the sequence is TGTGCCAGCAGCTTAGATACCAGGGGGAGTGTCTACGAGCAGTACTTC. Protein translation: CASSLDTRGSVYEQYF.